This T cell receptor (beta chain) originates from a study of CD8+ T cells in alopecia areata (dated by TCRdb to the late 2010s). With respect to the entire study: Treated patients were enrolled in an open-label pilot trial of oral tofacitinib, 5 to 10 mg twice daily, for moderate-to-severe alopecia areata. Tofacitinib was administered for 6 to 18 months, and 6 months of follow-up off drug were then conducted to assess delayed response and recurrence. The study used high-throughput TCRbeta sequencing to examine T cell clonal expansion in alopecia areata, in both the C3H/HeJ mouse model and human patients. On the human side, TCRbeta sequencing was run on scalp tissue and on sorted CD4+ and CD8+ peripheral blood T cells from healthy controls and from alopecia areata patients with either patchy or totalis/universalis disease. Biopsies were taken from tofacitinib-treated patients at baseline and again at 4 and 24 weeks into treatment, and several of those patients also had a later scalp biopsy. Scalp clonality was compared across normal scalp (n=4), patchy alopecia areata scalp (n=8), and alopecia totalis/universalis scalp (n=8). RNA came from the PAXgene miRNA kit for fixed scalp, the miRNeasy kit for PBMCs, and the RNeasy kit for mouse skin. TCRbeta CDR3 regions were amplified by immunoSEQ multiplex PCR with 35 Vbeta forward and 13 Jbeta reverse primers.

This clone turned up a few times. The specificity of this receptor is unknown. There are no base qualities to consult, and no much larger clone falls within one base. The time point label on this specimen signifies: baseline before oral tofacitinib. Lesional scalp punch biopsies and peripheral blood were obtained from alopecia areata patients. PBMCs were separated by density centrifugation and stained for CD3, CD4 and CD8, after which CD4+ and CD8+ T cells were sorted on a FACSAria. The method was the immunoSEQ multiplex PCR assay. RNA was extracted from all samples and reverse transcribed into cDNA as template for TCR sequencing. First-strand cDNA was synthesized with SuperScript III using a 2:1 mix of oligo-dT and random hexamers. A synthetic immune receptor repertoire was used to assess amplification bias, and residual bias was removed computationally. The original methods were these. Raw reads were preprocessed to remove errors, and CDR3 was defined according to IMGT conventions as the region from the conserved cysteine to phenylalanine. Clonality was calculated as 1 minus Shannon entropy normalized by log2 of the number of productive unique TCRs. Scalp TCRbeta sequences were cross-referenced with sorted blood CD4 and CD8 repertoires so that the CD4 or CD8 identity of scalp clones could be inferred. TCRdb limited this immuneACCESS table to in-frame rearrangements with V and J called. A share of clones is missing; checked studies link under half to unresolved V genes, and the rest is unexplained. The V and J calls and the clone size are those of that table, but D and trimming were determined from the DNA. Present in this sample are around 250,000 clones, around 67% of which were seen just once. The top ten constitute 1% to 1.5% of the sample.

The full study reports these points: Higher clonality and more expanded CD8+ clones were observed in lesional scalp than in normal scalp, particularly in alopecia totalis/universalis, a finding suggestive of antigenic drive. Shared TCR sequences between patients were less evident than in mice, which may be partly attributable to HLA diversity in the patient population. Scalp TCR repertoire analysis is complicated because resident alphabeta T cells in normal human skin are also sequenced, whereas mouse skin is dominated by gammadelta T cells.

The CDR3 spans 15 residues, from the cysteine through the phenylalanine. The read is trimmed to its CDR3 DNA, 45 bases read in frame from base 1. V and J are trimmed by 7 bases and 7 bases, and the gene matches miss 18 bases of the junction. Reading the germline V gene gives CDR1 SQVTM and CDR2 ANQGSEA. The rearranged segments are TRBV29-1 and TRBJ1-2, with 7 bases aligning to TRBD1. This TCR came from a human donor with alopecia areata. This material consisted of CD4+ T cells sorted from blood, taken at week 0. The sequence in DNA is TGCAGCGCTAGCCAACTTTCAGGGGAGGGGGCTGGCTACACCTTC. Its coded protein is CSASQLSGEGAGYTF.